These T cell receptor beta chains were read from a single sample in a study of PD-L1 blockade in urothelial cancer. Using immunoSEQ multiplex PCR, the repertoire was profiled, and TCRdb retains in-frame clones only, with some absent. The sample records 30,000 to 35,000 clones, over 70% being singletons. Here the sequenced sample was PBMCs, taken around atezolizumab (anti-PD-L1) treatment. These TCRs come from a man between 60 and 70 years old with urothelial cancer. The CDR3 runs from the conserved cysteine through the conserved F or W. Fields, in order: clone size, J gene, V gene, D gene, CDR3 DNA, CDR3 protein. A D gene is named only where the DNA matches it firmly. Not every row has a clone size; where given, it reads once, few, many or a size class.

clone size: .
J gene: TRBJ2-4
V gene: TRBV19
D gene: TRBD2
CDR3 DNA: TGTGCCAGTAGTCGCGGGGGTCAGAACATTCAGTACTTC
CDR3 protein: CASSRGGQNIQYF

clone size: .
J gene: TRBJ1-1
V gene: TRBV5-6
D gene: .
CDR3 DNA: TGTGCCAGCAGCTCTCTGACAGGTAGGGTCGGAGCTTTCTTT
CDR3 protein: CASSSLTGRVGAFF

clone size: .
J gene: TRBJ1-2
V gene: TRBV5-1
D gene: TRBD1
CDR3 DNA: TGCGCCAGCAGCAAACAGGGGTCGGGCTATGGCTACACCTTC
CDR3 protein: CASSKQGSGYGYTF

clone size: once
J gene: TRBJ2-7
V gene: TRBV9
D gene: TRBD2
CDR3 DNA: TGTGCCAGCAGCGCAGGACTAGCGGGAGTAGGATACGAGCAGTACTTC
CDR3 protein: CASSAGLAGVGYEQYF

clone size: few
J gene: TRBJ1-2
V gene: TRBV14
D gene: .
CDR3 DNA: TGTGCCAGCAGCAAGGTGACAAGCGGCTACACCTTC
CDR3 protein: CASSKVTSGYTF

clone size: .
J gene: TRBJ1-2
V gene: TRBV6-5
D gene: TRBD1
CDR3 DNA: TGTGCCAGCAGTACCGGGACAGGGGGTGGCTATGGCTACACCTTC
CDR3 protein: CASSTGTGGGYGYTF

clone size: few
J gene: TRBJ1-1
V gene: TRBV9
D gene: .
CDR3 DNA: TGTGCCAGCAGCATTACGGGTGAGACTGAAGCTTTCTTT
CDR3 protein: CASSITGETEAFF

clone size: .
J gene: TRBJ2-5
V gene: TRBV29-1
D gene: TRBD2
CDR3 DNA: TGCAGCGTTGTGATCGGGAGGGGAGAGACCCAGTACTTC
CDR3 protein: CSVVIGRGETQYF

clone size: .
J gene: TRBJ1-5
V gene: TRBV6-1
D gene: .
CDR3 DNA: TGTGCCACCTCAACAGATCCTAATCAGCCCCAGCATTTT
CDR3 protein: CATSTDPNQPQHF

clone size: .
J gene: TRBJ2-2
V gene: TRBV19
D gene: .
CDR3 DNA: TGTGCCAGTAGTCCAAACAGGGACGTCACCGGGGAGCTGTTTTTT
CDR3 protein: CASSPNRDVTGELFF

clone size: .
J gene: TRBJ2-2
V gene: TRBV10-2
D gene: TRBD1
CDR3 DNA: TGCGCCAGCAAAATCGGGACAGGGGTTGTGGGAGTGGGTACCGGGGAGCTGTTTTTT
CDR3 protein: CASKIGTGVVGVGTGELFF

clone size: .
J gene: TRBJ2-1
V gene: TRBV2
D gene: TRBD2
CDR3 DNA: TGTGCCAGCAGTGAGCTAGCGGGAGAGGCGAATGAGCAGTTCTTC
CDR3 protein: CASSELAGEANEQFF

clone size: .
J gene: TRBJ2-1
V gene: TRBV5-1
D gene: TRBD2
CDR3 DNA: TGCGCCAGCAGGTATAGCGGGCGTAACAATGAGCAGTTCTTC
CDR3 protein: CASRYSGRNNEQFF